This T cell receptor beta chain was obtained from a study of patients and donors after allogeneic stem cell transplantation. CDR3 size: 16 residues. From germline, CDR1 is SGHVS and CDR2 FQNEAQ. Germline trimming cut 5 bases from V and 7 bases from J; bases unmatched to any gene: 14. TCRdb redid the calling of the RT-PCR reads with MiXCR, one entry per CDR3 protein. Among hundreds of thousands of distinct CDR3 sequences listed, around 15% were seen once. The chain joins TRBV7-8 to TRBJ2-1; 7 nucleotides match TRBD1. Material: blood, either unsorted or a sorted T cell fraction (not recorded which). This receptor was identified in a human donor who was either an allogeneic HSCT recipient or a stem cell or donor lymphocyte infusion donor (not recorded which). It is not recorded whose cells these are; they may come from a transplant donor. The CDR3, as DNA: TGTGCCAGCAGCCCCCGTCTGGGACAGACAAGGAATGAGCAGTTCTTC. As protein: CASSPRLGQTRNEQFF.